The following is a TCR beta chain sequence with its context. Its antigen is still unknown. This sample stems from a study of persistence of HIV-infected CD4 T cells. General study points: Bulk TCR data could not be restricted to HIV-1-infected CMV-responding cells. Degenerate expanded CDR3beta sequences were enriched among CMV- and Gag-responding cells.

Germline V gene sequence: CDR1 LGHDT, CDR2 YNNKEL (reference sequence). This CDR3 is built from 17 residues. Trimming removed 5 bases from V and 5 bases from J; junction bases left unmatched: 10. The libraries were made with immunoSEQ version 4 in survey mode. Template was genomic DNA at 8 to 10 ng/uL, with up to 1 ug used per sample. Measured with immunoSEQ multiplex PCR; TCRdb has only the in-frame clones, and not every one. The table lists more than 35,000 clones, 87% of them singletons, with about 1.3% in the top ten. Nonspecific anti-CD3/anti-CD28 bead stimulation represents the broad CD4+ T cell repertoire. CD4+ T cells upregulating both CD40 ligand and CD69 were sorted as responding cells.

The source is an adult man with HIV who was CMV-seropositive. This chain joins TRBV3-1 (or the pseudogene TRBV3-2) and TRBJ2-3, with TRBD2 identical over 13 bases. The sample here was CD4+ T cells sorted from PBMCs after roughly 18-hour stimulation, taken from a patient who received antiretroviral therapy. DNA for the CDR3: TGTGCCAGCAGCTCACAAGGACTAGCGGGAGAAGTAGATACGCAGTATTTT. Its translation: CASSSQGLAGEVDTQYF.